What follows are 14 T cell receptor beta chains derived from one specimen sequenced in a study of sequential checkpoint blockade in melanoma. This table comes from immunoSEQ multiplex PCR, and its TCRdb copy is limited to in-frame clones, with some not included. Of 20,000 to 25,000 clones in the sample, around 86% were seen once. The sample's treatment: randomized to nivolumab then ipilimumab (arm A) or the reverse (arm B). The sample in question was CD8+ T cells sorted from blood (inferred from file names), obtained from a patient given nivolumab and ipilimumab in sequence. These receptors all stem from a human donor with melanoma.

The gene calls are TRBV6-6 and TRBJ2-3, with 7 bases fitting TRBD1. Trimming removed 6 bases from V and 11 bases from J; junction bases left unmatched: 8. In germline, CDR1 is MNHNY, CDR2 SVGAGI (reference sequence). There are 12 residues in the CDR3. The CDR3 bases are TGTGCCAGCAGAGGACAGGCCCTCGGGCAGTATTTT. This encodes CASRGQALGQYF.

The CDR3, as DNA: TGTGCCAGCAGCCAATCGGGGGTCGGATCTAGCGGGAGGGCTTACGAGCAGTACTTC. Translated: CASSQSGVGSSGRAYEQYF. The chain employs TRBV13 and TRBJ2-7; TRBD2 agrees at 12 bases. This CDR3 contains 19 residues. Trimming at V came to 5 bases and at J to 4 bases, leaving 18 bases not matched to a gene. Germline V gives CDR1 PRHDT, CDR2 FYEKMQ (reference sequence).

This sequence joins TRBV28 and TRBJ1-5, with a weak D call TRBD1 (5 bases). The CDR3 loop spans 16 amino acids. Germline lookup yields CDR1 MDHEN and CDR2 SYDVKM. Trimming took 2 bases from V and 2 from J, leaving 13 bases between them. This CDR3 reads CASSLSQGVGNQPQHF. CDR3 DNA sequence: TGTGCCAGCAGTTTAAGTCAAGGGGTTGGCAATCAGCCCCAGCATTTT.

This sequence joins TRBV4-3 and TRBJ2-2, with D possibly matching TRBD2 (7 bases). V was shortened by 5 bases and J by 3 bases, with 10 bases between the two germline ends. The germline V gene has CDR1 LGHNA and CDR2 YSLEER. The CDR3 consists of 14 residues. DNA for the CDR3: TGCGCCAGCAGCGGGGGGGCCGACACCGGGGAGCTGTTTTTT. Its protein is CASSGGADTGELFF.

The chain has TRBV5-6 and TRBJ2-2, with TRBD2 matching over 8 bases. This CDR3 has 16 residues. CDR1 is SGHDT, CDR2 YYEEEE, per germline. J lost 1 base, V lost 4 bases, and 6 bases had no gene match. The CDR3 reads CASSPERGLNTGELFF. The CDR3 nucleotides are TGTGCCAGCAGCCCTGAGCGGGGGTTGAACACCGGGGAGCTGTTTTTT.

The gene calls are TRBV7-2 and TRBJ2-7; 8 bases are shared with TRBD2. The J segment lost 4 bases and the V segment lost 4 bases, leaving 9 bases of the junction unmatched. Germline loops: CDR1 SGHTA, CDR2 FQGNSA. The CDR3 is 15 residues long. CDR3 region: CASSSWTSLGYEQYF. CDR3 in DNA: TGTGCCAGCAGCTCTTGGACTAGCTTAGGGTACGAGCAGTACTTC.

J is TRBJ2-7 and V is TRBV5-6; 8 bases are shared with TRBD1. V lost 4 bases, J lost 2 bases, and 5 bases stayed unmatched. Germline values: CDR1 SGHDT, CDR2 YYEEEE. The CDR3 loop spans 14 amino acids. The CDR3 DNA reads as TGTGCCAGCAGCCTGATGGACAGGGCCTACGAGCAGTACTTC. Its protein is CASSLMDRAYEQYF.

This clone has more than one count but fewer than ten. The chain couples TRBV7-9 to TRBJ1-2; D perhaps matches TRBD1 (5 bases). The germline V gene has CDR1 SEHNR and CDR2 FQNEAQ (reference sequence). The germline V and J ends were trimmed by 8 bases and 2 bases, with 12 bases remaining between them. This CDR3 has 13 amino acids. The DNA of the CDR3 is TGTGCCAGCTCCCGGGGGGTGAACTATGGCTACACCTTC. Translation: CASSRGVNYGYTF.

The chain carries TRBV27 and TRBJ2-7; 9 bases are shared with TRBD1. The CDR3 is 16 residues long. V trimming: 4 bases; J trimming: 2 bases; junction bases outside the gene matches: 9. Per the germline V gene, CDR1 is MNHEY and CDR2 is SMNVEV (reference sequence). CDR3: CASSSFRDRAAYEQYF. In DNA form, the CDR3 reads TGTGCCAGCAGTTCCTTCCGGGACAGGGCAGCCTACGAGCAGTACTTC.

The V call is TRBV4-3, the J call TRBJ2-4; D perhaps matches TRBD2 (5 bases). The V and J ends lost 0 bases and 5 bases respectively, with 14 bases between them. CDR3 size: 16 residues. The V gene's germline CDR1 is LGHNA and CDR2 YSLEER. DNA of the CDR3: TGCGCCAGCAGCCAAGATCTTGAGGGTTTGGAAAACATTCAGTACTTC. Residues: CASSQDLEGLENIQYF.

The chain employs TRBV4-3 and TRBJ2-1; 9 bases map to TRBD2. The CDR3 is 16 amino acids. Trimming cost V 0 bases and J 5 bases; bases outside gene matches: 5. Germline assignment: CDR1 LGHNA and CDR2 YSLEER. The CDR3 protein is CASSQDGAGGHNEQFF. Written as DNA, the CDR3 is TGCGCCAGCAGCCAAGATGGGGCGGGAGGGCACAATGAGCAGTTCTTC.

The rearrangement joins TRBV4-3 to TRBJ2-6, with a tentative D call TRBD1 (6 bases). This CDR3 has 18 residues. The V and J ends lost 2 bases and 1 base respectively, with 15 bases between them. The germline CDR1 and CDR2 sequences are LGHNA and YSLEER. CDR3 amino acids: CASSQLDSGGSGANVLTF. Written as DNA, the CDR3 is TGCGCCAGCAGCCAACTGGACAGTGGTGGATCTGGGGCCAACGTCCTGACTTTC.

The rearrangement links TRBV7-9 to TRBJ1-1, with TRBD1 matching over 9 bases. The germline V gene has CDR1 SEHNR and CDR2 FQNEAQ (reference sequence). Germline trimming cut 5 bases from V and 6 bases from J; bases unmatched to any gene: 7. The CDR3 spans 14 residues. CDR3 bases: TGTGCCAGCAGCCGACAGGGGGGCTCCCCTGAAGCTTTCTTT. Its protein product is CASSRQGGSPEAFF. Combining the CDR3 with reference TRBV7-9 and TRBJ1-1 gives the whole variable domain DTGVSQNPRHKITKRGQNVTFRCDPISEHNRLYWYRQTLGQGPEFLTYFQNEAQLEKSRLLSDRFSAERPKGSFSTLEIQRTEQGDSAMYLCASSRQGGSPEAFFGQGTRLTVV.

The chain has TRBV9 and TRBJ1-5; perhaps TRBD1 as D (6 bases). V was cut by 4 bases and J by 3 bases, with 14 bases left in between. Germline V gene sequence: CDR1 SGDLS, CDR2 YYNGEE. CDR3 size: 15 residues. CDR3 sequence reads: CASSPSTGFNQPQHF. The DNA of the CDR3 is TGTGCCAGCAGCCCGTCCACAGGGTTCAATCAGCCCCAGCATTTT.